A single TCR beta chain is shown here with its context. Antigen unknown. The data were obtained in a study of identical twins. Overall study results and limits: There were fewer insertions in abundant cord blood beta clonotypes, but memory repertoires showed no such pattern.

The germline gives CDR1 LNHDA, CDR2 SQIVND (reference sequence). The J segment lost 0 bases and the V segment lost 1 base, leaving 1 base of the junction unmatched. CDR3 length: 15 residues. The donors were all healthy and Caucasian. TCRdb passed the 5' RACE reads through MiXCR, listing each CDR3 protein once. The table lists roughly 1,500,000 distinct CDR3 sequences, 32% of them singletons, with about 0.3% in the top ten. The chain links TRBV19 to TRBJ2-7; 9 bases are shared with TRBD2. The sample was cord blood. The receptor's source is a newborn girl in good health. CDR3 sequence (DNA): TGTGCCAGTAGTATAGGACTAGCGGTCTCCTACGAGCAGTACTTC. Translation gives CASSIGLAVSYEQYF.